The TCR beta chain described here comes from a study of identical twins. The study's findings and limits: There is a chance that invariant MAIT and iNKT cells partially muddied zero-insertion analyses.

This clonotype was counted a few times. The target antigen is unknown. A template switching step contributed a universal primer site, while unique molecular identifiers were present in the cDNA. TCRdb re-called the 5' RACE reads through MiXCR, storing one row per CDR3 protein. The table includes fewer than 550,000 distinct CDR3 sequences, roughly 13% detected once. V was pared by 1 base and J by 2 bases, with 12 bases between. CDR1 is LGHNA and CDR2 is YNFKEQ in the germline V gene. The CDR3 loop spans 15 amino acids. Another study also made use of these data, one on yellow fever vaccine responses in identical twins.

The specimen sequenced was CD4+ T cells sorted from blood. The source is a woman aged 18 to 35 in good health. The rearrangement links TRBV4-2 to TRBJ2-7; D gene unclear. This chain's CDR3 is CASSQASSQTYEQYF. CDR3 coding DNA: TGTGCCAGCAGCCAAGCGAGCTCCCAGACCTACGAGCAGTACTTC.